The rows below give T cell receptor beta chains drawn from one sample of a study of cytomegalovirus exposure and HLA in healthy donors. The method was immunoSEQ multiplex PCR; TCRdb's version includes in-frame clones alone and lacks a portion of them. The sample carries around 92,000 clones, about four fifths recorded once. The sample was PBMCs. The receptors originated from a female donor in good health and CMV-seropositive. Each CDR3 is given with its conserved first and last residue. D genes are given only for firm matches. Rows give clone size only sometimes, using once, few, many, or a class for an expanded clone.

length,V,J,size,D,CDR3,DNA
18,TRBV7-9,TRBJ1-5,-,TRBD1,CASSLGWGTGENFQPQHF,TGTGCCAGCAGCTTAGGTTGGGGGACAGGGGAGAATTTTCAGCCCCAGCATTTT
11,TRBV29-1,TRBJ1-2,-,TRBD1,CSAGQGQGYTF,TGCAGCGCCGGACAGGGCCAAGGCTACACCTTC
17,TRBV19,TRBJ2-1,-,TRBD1,CASSSRGQGGSYNEQFF,TGTGCCAGTAGTTCTCGGGGACAGGGAGGGTCCTACAATGAGCAGTTCTTC
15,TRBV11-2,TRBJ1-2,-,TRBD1,CASSWDRGALDGYTF,TGTGCCAGCAGCTGGGACAGGGGCGCTCTGGATGGCTACACCTTC
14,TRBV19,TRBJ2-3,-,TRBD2,CASSAGVGADTQYF,TGTGCCAGTAGTGCGGGAGTAGGGGCAGATACGCAGTATTTT
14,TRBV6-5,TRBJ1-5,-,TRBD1,CASRGQYSNQPQHF,TGTGCCAGCAGGGGACAGTATAGCAATCAGCCCCAGCATTTT
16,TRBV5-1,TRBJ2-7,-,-,CASSFPRVGELEEQYF,TGCGCCAGCAGCTTCCCCCGGGTCGGCGAGTTGGAGGAGCAGTACTTC
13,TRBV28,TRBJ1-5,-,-,CASRAPGEPSQHF,TGTGCCAGCAGAGCGCCGGGAGAGCCATCCCAGCATTTT
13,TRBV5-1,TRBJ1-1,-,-,CASSPGQGTEAFF,TGCGCCAGCAGCCCCGGACAAGGCACTGAAGCTTTCTTT
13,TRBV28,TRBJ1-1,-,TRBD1,CASNRDRGTEAFF,TGTGCCAGCAACCGGGACAGGGGAACTGAAGCTTTCTTT
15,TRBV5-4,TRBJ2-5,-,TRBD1,CASSSDRAMQETQYF,TGTGCCAGCAGCTCGGACAGGGCTATGCAAGAGACCCAGTACTTC
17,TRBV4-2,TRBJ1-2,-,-,CASSRRSSQDFNYGYPF,TGTGCCAGCAGCCGCCGATCATCACAAGATTTTAACTATGGCTACCCCTTC
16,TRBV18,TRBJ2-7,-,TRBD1,CARSPLSGGARYEQYF,TGTGCCCGCTCACCACTGTCAGGGGGCGCACGCTACGAGCAGTACTTC
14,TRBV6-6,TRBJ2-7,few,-,CASSGPAGTYEQYF,TGTGCCAGCAGTGGACCGGCGGGAACATACGAGCAGTACTTC
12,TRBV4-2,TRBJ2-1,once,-,CASSPLGNEQFF,TGTGCCAGCAGCCCCCTCGGGAATGAGCAGTTCTTC
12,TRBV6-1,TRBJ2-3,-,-,CASSEAGGTQYF,TGTGCCAGCAGTGAAGCGGGGGGTACGCAGTATTTT
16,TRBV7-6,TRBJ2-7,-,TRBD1,CASSLVVRDSFDEQYF,TGTGCCAGCAGCTTAGTCGTTCGGGACAGCTTCGACGAGCAGTACTTC
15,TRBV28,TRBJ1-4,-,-,CASSPGAERAEKLFF,TGTGCCAGCAGTCCCGGCGCAGAAAGAGCGGAAAAACTGTTTTTT
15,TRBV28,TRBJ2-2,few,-,CASSFDRRNTGELFF,TGTGCCAGCAGCTTCGATCGCAGGAACACCGGGGAGCTGTTTTTT
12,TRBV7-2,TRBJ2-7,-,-,CASSLAEHEQYF,TGTGCCAGCAGCTTAGCCGAGCACGAGCAGTACTTC
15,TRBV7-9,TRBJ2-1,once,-,CASSPRGPPNNEQFF,TGTGCCAGCAGCCCCAGGGGCCCTCCAAACAATGAGCAGTTCTTC
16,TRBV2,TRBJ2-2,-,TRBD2,CASSVAGGTNTGELFF,TGTGCCAGCAGTGTAGCGGGGGGTACGAACACCGGGGAGCTGTTTTTT
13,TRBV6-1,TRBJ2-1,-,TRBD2,CASSEGLAPEQFF,TGTGCCAGCAGTGAGGGACTAGCCCCGGAGCAGTTCTTC
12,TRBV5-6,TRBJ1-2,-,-,CASSLSEGGYTF,TGTGCCAGCAGCTTGTCAGAGGGTGGCTACACCTTC
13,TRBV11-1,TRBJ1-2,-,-,CASSKRDATGYTF,TGTGCCAGCAGCAAGCGGGACGCCACTGGCTACACCTTC
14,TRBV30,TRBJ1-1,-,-,CARRPGTPNTEAFF,TGTGCAAGGAGACCGGGAACCCCGAACACTGAAGCTTTCTTT
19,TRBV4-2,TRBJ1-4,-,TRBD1,CASSLRRDRGMTANEKLFF,TGTGCCAGCAGCTTACGCCGGGACAGGGGAATGACAGCTAATGAAAAACTGTTTTTT
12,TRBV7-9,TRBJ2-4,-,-,CAIRAAKNIQYF,TGTGCCATCAGAGCAGCCAAAAACATTCAGTACTTC
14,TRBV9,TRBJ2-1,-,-,CASSVAYYTPEQFF,TGTGCCAGCAGCGTAGCTTACTACACCCCCGAGCAGTTCTTC
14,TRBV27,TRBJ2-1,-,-,CASSLYGDSDEQFF,TGTGCCAGCAGTTTATACGGAGATAGTGATGAGCAGTTCTTC
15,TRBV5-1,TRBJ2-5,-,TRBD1,CASSLGGQEVETQYF,TGCGCCAGCAGCTTGGGAGGACAGGAGGTGGAGACCCAGTACTTC
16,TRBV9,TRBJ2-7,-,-,CASSAGPGTLLDEQYF,TGTGCCAGCAGCGCAGGACCAGGGACATTACTCGACGAGCAGTACTTC
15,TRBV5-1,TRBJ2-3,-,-,CASSPVGGPGDTQYF,TGCGCCAGCAGCCCGGTCGGGGGGCCTGGAGATACGCAGTATTTT
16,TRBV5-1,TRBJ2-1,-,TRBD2,CASSPAAGGGYNEQFF,TGCGCCAGCAGCCCGGCGGCGGGAGGGGGCTACAATGAGCAGTTCTTC
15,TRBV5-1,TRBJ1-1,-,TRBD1,CASSLTGTGATEAFF,TGCGCCAGCAGCTTAACCGGGACAGGGGCGACTGAAGCTTTCTTT
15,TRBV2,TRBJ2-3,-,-,CASRLGAASTDTQYF,TGTGCCAGCAGACTTGGGGCAGCAAGCACAGATACGCAGTATTTT
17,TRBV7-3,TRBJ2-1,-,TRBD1,CASSPTGGTSFNNEQFF,TGTGCCAGCAGCCCAACAGGGGGAACCTCTTTTAACAATGAGCAGTTCTTC
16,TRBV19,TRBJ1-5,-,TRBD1,CASSTLTGTGNQPQHF,TGTGCCAGTAGTACGCTGACCGGGACAGGGAATCAGCCCCAGCATTTT
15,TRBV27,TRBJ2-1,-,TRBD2,CASSFLAGASGEQFF,TGTGCCAGCAGTTTTCTAGCGGGAGCTTCAGGGGAGCAGTTCTTC
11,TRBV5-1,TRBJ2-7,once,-,CASSASYEQYF,TGCGCCAGCAGCGCGAGTTACGAGCAGTACTTC
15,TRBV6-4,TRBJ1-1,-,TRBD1,CASFGQGRLNTEAFF,TGTGCCAGCTTCGGACAGGGGCGTTTGAACACTGAAGCTTTCTTT
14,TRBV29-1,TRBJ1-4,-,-,CSVEEAGVGEKLFF,TGCAGCGTTGAAGAGGCAGGGGTAGGTGAAAAACTGTTTTTT
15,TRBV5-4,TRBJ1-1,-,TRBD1,CASSLGQGGWTEAFF,TGTGCCAGCAGCTTGGGACAGGGCGGGTGGACTGAAGCTTTCTTT
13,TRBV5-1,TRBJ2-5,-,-,CASSLDLQETQYF,TGCGCCAGCAGCTTGGATCTTCAAGAGACCCAGTACTTC
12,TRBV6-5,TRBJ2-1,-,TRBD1,CAGTGAVNEQFF,TGTGCCGGGACAGGGGCCGTTAATGAGCAGTTCTTC
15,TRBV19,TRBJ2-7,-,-,CASSGRTGNNYEQYF,TGTGCCAGTAGCGGGAGGACAGGGAATAACTACGAGCAGTACTTC
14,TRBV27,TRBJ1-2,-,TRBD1,CASRPRTGGRGYTF,TGTGCCAGCAGGCCCAGGACAGGGGGCCGTGGCTACACCTTC
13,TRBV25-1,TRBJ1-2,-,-,CASSEAGNYGYTF,TGTGCCAGCAGTGAGGCAGGGAACTATGGCTACACCTTC
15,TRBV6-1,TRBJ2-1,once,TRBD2,CASSEWTSGYNEQFF,TGTGCCAGCAGTGAATGGACTAGCGGCTACAATGAGCAGTTCTTC
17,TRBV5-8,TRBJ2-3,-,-,CASTLWRRGASTDTQYF,TGTGCCAGCACCCTTTGGAGGAGGGGAGCTAGCACAGATACGCAGTATTTT
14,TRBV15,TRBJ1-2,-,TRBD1,CATSRDGTGDGYTF,TGTGCCACCAGCAGAGATGGGACAGGGGACGGCTACACCTTC
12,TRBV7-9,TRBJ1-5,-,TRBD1,CSSTGAGQPQHF,TGTTCCAGTACAGGGGCAGGGCAGCCCCAGCATTTT
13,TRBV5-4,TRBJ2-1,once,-,CASSLTGFLEQFF,TGTGCCAGCAGCTTAACAGGCTTCCTTGAGCAGTTCTTC
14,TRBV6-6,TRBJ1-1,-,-,CASSPSRSGTEAFF,TGTGCCAGCAGTCCATCACGGAGTGGCACTGAAGCTTTCTTT
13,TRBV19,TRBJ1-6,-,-,CATARLADSPLHF,TGTGCCACTGCTAGACTTGCGGATTCACCCCTCCACTTT